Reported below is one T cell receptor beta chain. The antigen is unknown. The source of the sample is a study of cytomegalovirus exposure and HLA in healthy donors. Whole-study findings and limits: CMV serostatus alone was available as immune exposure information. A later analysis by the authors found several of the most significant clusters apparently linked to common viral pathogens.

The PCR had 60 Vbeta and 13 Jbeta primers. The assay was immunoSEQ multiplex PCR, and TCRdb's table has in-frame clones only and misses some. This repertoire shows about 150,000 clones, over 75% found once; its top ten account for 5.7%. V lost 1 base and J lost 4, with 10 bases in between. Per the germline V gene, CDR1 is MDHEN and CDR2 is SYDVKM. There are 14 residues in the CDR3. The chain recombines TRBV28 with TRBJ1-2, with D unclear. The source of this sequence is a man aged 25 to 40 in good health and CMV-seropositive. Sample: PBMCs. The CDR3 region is CASSLYLGSYGYTF. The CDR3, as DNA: TGTGCCAGCAGTTTATACCTCGGGTCCTATGGCTACACCTTC.